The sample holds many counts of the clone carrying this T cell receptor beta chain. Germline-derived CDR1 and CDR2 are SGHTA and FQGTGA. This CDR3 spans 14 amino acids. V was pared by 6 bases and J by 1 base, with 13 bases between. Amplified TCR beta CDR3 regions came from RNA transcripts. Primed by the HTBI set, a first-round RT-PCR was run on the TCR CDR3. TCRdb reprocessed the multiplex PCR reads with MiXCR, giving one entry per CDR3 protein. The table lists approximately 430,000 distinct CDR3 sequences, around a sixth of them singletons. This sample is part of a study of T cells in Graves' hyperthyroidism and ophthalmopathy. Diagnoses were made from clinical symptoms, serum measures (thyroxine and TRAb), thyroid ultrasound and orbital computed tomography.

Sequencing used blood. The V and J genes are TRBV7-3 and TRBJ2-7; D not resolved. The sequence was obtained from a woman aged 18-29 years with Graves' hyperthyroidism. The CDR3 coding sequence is TGTGCCAGCAGTCCTATACATGGGTCCTACGAGCAGTACTTC. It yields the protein CASSPIHGSYEQYF.